One sample yielded the 5 T cell receptor beta chains listed below, sequenced in a study of shared clonotypes between healthy human individuals. The naive CD8 subset, CD45RO-negative cells positively selected for CCR7, excluded terminally differentiated effector memory CD45RA+ cells. The data were produced by immunoSEQ multiplex PCR, yet TCRdb's version contains in-frame clones alone and is incomplete. The data show about 600,000 clones, with around 95% seen just once and over 0.09% held by the top ten. Sequenced sample: naive CD8+ T cells sorted from blood. All receptors come from a woman under 40 in good health.

CDR3 sequence (DNA): TGTGCCAGCAGTTACTCGTCCAGGGTATGGGCTGAAGCTTTCTTT. Encoded protein: CASSYSSRVWAEAFF. The chain carries TRBV6-5 and TRBJ1-1; D is possibly TRBD1 (5 bases). The CDR3 has 15 residues. Germline V lookup: CDR1 MNHEY, CDR2 SVGAGI. Trimming pared 0 bases from V and 6 bases from J, leaving 14 bases between.

This chain joins TRBV6-5 and TRBJ2-7; perhaps TRBD1 as D (5 bases). The V gene lost 4 bases and the J gene lost 4 bases, with 14 bases spanning the gap. Germline CDR1 reads MNHEY; CDR2 reads SVGAGI. The CDR3 covers 14 residues. As DNA, the CDR3 is TGTGCCAGCAGTTTAGATGGGGCGCTTTACGAGCAGTACTTC. Amino acid sequence: CASSLDGALYEQYF.

The chain employs TRBV28 and TRBJ1-2; a weak D match, TRBD1 (6 bases). V was trimmed by 7 bases and J by 2 bases, leaving 11 bases between them. Germline assignment: CDR1 MDHEN and CDR2 SYDVKM. The CDR3 is 13 amino acids. The CDR3 loop is CASIGGYNYGYTF. CDR3 nucleotide sequence: TGTGCCAGCATTGGGGGCTACAACTATGGCTACACCTTC.

The chain combines TRBV14 with TRBJ2-3; D is uncertain. The CDR3 is made up of 14 amino acids. V was pared by 4 bases and J by 0 bases, with 8 bases between. Germline V gene data show CDR1 as SGHDN and CDR2 as FVKESK. The CDR3 spells CASSRPISTDTQYF. DNA of the CDR3: TGTGCCAGCAGCCGACCAATTAGCACAGATACGCAGTATTTT. Full variable domain (remainder filled in from reference TRBV14 and TRBJ2-3): EAGVTQFPSHSVIEKGQTVTLRCDPISGHDNLYWYRRVMGKEIKFLLHFVKESKQDESGMPNNRFLAERTGGTYSTLKVQPAELEDSGVYFCASSRPISTDTQYFGPGTRLTVL.

The rearrangement uses TRBV4-2 and TRBJ2-1; 11 nucleotides agree with TRBD2. Per the germline V gene, CDR1 is LGHNA and CDR2 is YNFKEQ. The CDR3 covers 15 residues. The J segment lost 3 bases and the V segment lost 3 bases, leaving 1 base of the junction unmatched. CDR3 in DNA: TGTGCCAGCAGCCAGGGGACTAGCGGCTACAATGAGCAGTTCTTC. Translation: CASSQGTSGYNEQFF.